Given below is one T cell receptor (beta chain) in context. The antigen is not known. The sample is drawn from a study of CD8 T cells in ankylosing spondylitis. TCRdb re-called the 5' RACE reads through MiXCR, storing one row per CDR3 protein. Of around 390,000 distinct CDR3 sequences listed, approximately 20% were seen once; the top ten hold 15% to 20%. Notes on the study in general: Reactive arthritis synovial fluid and blood previously showed some of these motif variants. Apparently characteristic of ankylosing spondylitis blood was a TCR beta motif (roughly eight highly homologous variants).

This clonotype was sampled from a male donor with ankylosing spondylitis. Input material: blood, either unsorted or a sorted T cell fraction (not recorded which).

CDR3 nucleotide sequence: TGCAGCGTTGAGGGGCAAGTTCAAGCTTTCTTT. It is translated as CSVEGQVQAFF. This sequence joins TRBV29-1 and TRBJ1-1, with D perhaps TRBD1 (5 bases). CDR1 and CDR2 (germline): SQVTM, ANQGSEA. Trimming took 3 bases from V and 9 from J, leaving 11 bases between them. The CDR3 has 11 residues.